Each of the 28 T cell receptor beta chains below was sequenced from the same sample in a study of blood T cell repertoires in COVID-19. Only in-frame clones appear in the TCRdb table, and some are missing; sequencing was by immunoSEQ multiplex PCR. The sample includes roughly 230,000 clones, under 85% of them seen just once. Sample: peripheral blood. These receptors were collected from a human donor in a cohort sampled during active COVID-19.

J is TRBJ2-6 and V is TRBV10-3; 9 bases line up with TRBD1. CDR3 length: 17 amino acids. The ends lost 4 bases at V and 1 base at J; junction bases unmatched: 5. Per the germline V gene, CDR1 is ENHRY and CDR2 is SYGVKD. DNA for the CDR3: TGTGCCATCAGTGTCGGACAGGGGCTTTCTGGGGCCAACGTCCTGACTTTC. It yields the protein CAISVGQGLSGANVLTF.

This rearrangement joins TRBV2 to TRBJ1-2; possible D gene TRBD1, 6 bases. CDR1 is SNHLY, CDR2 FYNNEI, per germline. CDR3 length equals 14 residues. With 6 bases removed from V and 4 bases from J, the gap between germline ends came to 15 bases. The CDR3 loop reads CASSQEGDSYGYTF. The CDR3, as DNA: TGTGCCAGCAGCCAAGAGGGGGATTCCTATGGCTACACCTTC. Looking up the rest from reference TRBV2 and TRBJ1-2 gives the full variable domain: EPEVTQTPSHQVTQMGQEVILRCVPISNHLYFYWYRQILGQKVEFLVSFYNNEISEKSEIFDDQFSVERPDGSNFTLKIRSTKLEDSAMYFCASSQEGDSYGYTFGSGTRLTVV.

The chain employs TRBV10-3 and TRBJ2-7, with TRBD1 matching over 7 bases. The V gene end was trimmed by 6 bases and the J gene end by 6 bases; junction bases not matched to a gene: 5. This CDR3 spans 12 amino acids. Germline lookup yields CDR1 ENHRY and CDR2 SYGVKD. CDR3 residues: CAIRQGDLEQYF. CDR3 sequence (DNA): TGTGCCATCAGGCAGGGGGACCTCGAGCAGTACTTC.

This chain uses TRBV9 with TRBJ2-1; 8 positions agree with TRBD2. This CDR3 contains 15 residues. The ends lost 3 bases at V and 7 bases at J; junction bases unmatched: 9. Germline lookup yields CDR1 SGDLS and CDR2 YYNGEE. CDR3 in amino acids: CASSAGLAGGNEQFF. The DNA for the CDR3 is TGTGCCAGCAGCGCCGGGCTAGCGGGCGGAAATGAGCAGTTCTTC.

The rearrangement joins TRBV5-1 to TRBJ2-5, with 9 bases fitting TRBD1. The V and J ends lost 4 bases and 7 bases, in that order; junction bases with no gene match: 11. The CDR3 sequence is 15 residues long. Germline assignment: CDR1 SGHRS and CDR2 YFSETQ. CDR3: CASSPGQGRLGTQYF. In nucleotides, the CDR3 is TGCGCCAGCAGCCCGGGACAGGGCCGTTTAGGGACCCAGTACTTC. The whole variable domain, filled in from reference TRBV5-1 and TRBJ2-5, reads KAGVTQTPRYLIKTRGQQVTLSCSPISGHRSVSWYQQTPGQGLQFLFEYFSETQRNKGNFPGRFSGRQFSNSRSEMNVSTLELGDSALYLCASSPGQGRLGTQYFGPGTRLLVL.

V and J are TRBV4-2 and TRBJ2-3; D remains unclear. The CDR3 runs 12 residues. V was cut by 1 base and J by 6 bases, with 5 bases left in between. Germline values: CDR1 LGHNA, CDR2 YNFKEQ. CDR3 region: CASSQGPDTQYF. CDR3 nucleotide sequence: TGTGCCAGCAGCCAAGGTCCGGATACGCAGTATTTT.

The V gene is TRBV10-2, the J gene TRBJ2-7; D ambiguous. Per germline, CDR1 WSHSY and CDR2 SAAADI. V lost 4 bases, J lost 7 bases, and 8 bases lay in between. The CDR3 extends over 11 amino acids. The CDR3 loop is CASSVAQEQYF. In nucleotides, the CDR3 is TGCGCCAGCAGTGTGGCACAGGAGCAGTACTTC.

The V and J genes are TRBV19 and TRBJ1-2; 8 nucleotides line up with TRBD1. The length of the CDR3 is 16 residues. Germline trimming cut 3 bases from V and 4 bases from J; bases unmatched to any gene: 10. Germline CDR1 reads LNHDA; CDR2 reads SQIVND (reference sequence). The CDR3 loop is CASSMVADRVGYGYTF. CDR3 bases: TGTGCCAGTAGTATGGTAGCGGACAGGGTTGGCTATGGCTACACCTTC.

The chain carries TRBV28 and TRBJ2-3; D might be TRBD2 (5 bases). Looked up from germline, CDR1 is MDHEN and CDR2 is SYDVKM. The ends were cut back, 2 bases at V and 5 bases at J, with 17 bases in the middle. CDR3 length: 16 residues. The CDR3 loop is CASSLLGLSAGDTQYF. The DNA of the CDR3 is TGTGCCAGCAGTTTACTTGGACTCAGCGCGGGAGATACGCAGTATTTT.

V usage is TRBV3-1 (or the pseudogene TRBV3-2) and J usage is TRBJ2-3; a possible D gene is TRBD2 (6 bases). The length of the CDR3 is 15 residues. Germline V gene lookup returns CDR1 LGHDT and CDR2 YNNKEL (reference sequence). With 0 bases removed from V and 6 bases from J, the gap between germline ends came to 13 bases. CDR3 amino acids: CASSQDGAGTDTQYF. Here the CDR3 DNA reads TGTGCCAGCAGCCAAGATGGGGCGGGAACCGATACGCAGTATTTT.

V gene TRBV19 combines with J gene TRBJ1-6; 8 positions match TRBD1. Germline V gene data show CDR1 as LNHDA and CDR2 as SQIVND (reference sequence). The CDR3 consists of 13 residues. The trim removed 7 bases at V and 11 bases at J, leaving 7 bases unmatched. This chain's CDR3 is CASTDRGGTPLHF. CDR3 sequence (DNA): TGTGCCAGTACCGACAGGGGAGGAACACCCCTCCACTTT.

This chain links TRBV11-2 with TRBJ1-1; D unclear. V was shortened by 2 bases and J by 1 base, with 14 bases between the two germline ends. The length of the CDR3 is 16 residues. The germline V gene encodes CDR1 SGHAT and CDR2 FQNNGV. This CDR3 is CASSLRGPPGNTEAFF. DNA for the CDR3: TGTGCCAGCAGCTTAAGAGGGCCGCCCGGGAACACTGAAGCTTTCTTT.

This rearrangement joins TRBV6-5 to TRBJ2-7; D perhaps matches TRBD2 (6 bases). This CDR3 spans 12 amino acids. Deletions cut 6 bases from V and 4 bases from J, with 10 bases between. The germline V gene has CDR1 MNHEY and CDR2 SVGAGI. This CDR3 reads CASRTGLYEQYF. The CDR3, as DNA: TGTGCCAGCAGAACGGGACTGTACGAGCAGTACTTC.

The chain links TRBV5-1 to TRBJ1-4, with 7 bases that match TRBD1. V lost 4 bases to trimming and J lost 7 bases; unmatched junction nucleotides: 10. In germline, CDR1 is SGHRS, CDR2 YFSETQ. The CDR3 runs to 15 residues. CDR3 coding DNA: TGCGCCAGCAGCACTACAGGGGTTATAAGTGAAAAACTGTTTTTT. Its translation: CASSTTGVISEKLFF. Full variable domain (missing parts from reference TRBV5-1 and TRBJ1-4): KAGVTQTPRYLIKTRGQQVTLSCSPISGHRSVSWYQQTPGQGLQFLFEYFSETQRNKGNFPGRFSGRQFSNSRSEMNVSTLELGDSALYLCASSTTGVISEKLFFGSGTQLSVL.

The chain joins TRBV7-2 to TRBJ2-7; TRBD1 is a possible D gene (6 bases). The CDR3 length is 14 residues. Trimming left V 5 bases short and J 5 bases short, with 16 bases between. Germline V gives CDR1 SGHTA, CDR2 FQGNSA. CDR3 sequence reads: CASSGRGFGNEQYF. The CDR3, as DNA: TGTGCCAGCAGCGGCAGGGGTTTTGGAAACGAGCAGTACTTC.

The CDR3 DNA sequence: TGTGCCAGCAGCCCGACTAGCGGGAGTCTTAATTCCTACGAGCAGTACTTC. As protein: CASSPTSGSLNSYEQYF. The chain couples TRBV3-1 (or the pseudogene TRBV3-2) to TRBJ2-7; 12 nucleotides match TRBD2. This CDR3 is 17 amino acids long. The V gene end was trimmed by 4 bases and the J gene end by 1 base; junction bases not matched to a gene: 8. Germline V gives CDR1 LGHDT, CDR2 YNNKEL (reference sequence).

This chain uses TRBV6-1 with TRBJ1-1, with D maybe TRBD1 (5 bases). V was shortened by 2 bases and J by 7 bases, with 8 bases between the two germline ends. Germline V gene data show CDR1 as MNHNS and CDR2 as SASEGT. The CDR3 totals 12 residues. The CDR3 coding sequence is TGTGCCAGCAGTGAATGGGGCAGTGAAGCTTTCTTT. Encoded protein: CASSEWGSEAFF.

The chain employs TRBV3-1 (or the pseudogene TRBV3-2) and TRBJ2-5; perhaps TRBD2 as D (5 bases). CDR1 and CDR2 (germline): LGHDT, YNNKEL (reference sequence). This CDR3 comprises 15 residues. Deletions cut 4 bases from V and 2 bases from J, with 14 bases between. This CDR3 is CASSLGSSFQETQYF. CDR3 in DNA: TGTGCCAGCAGCCTGGGGAGTTCCTTTCAAGAGACCCAGTACTTC.

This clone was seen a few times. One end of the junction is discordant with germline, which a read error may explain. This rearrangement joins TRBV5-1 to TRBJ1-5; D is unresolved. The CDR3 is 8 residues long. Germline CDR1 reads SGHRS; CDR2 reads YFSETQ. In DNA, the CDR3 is TGCGCCAGCAGTTCCCATCATTTT. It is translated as CASSSHHF.

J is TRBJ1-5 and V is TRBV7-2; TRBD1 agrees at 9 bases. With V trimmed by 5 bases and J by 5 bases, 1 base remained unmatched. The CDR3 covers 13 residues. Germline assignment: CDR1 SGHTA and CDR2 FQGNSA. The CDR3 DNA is TGTGCCAGCAGCCGGACAGGGGATCAGCCCCAGCATTTT. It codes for CASSRTGDQPQHF.

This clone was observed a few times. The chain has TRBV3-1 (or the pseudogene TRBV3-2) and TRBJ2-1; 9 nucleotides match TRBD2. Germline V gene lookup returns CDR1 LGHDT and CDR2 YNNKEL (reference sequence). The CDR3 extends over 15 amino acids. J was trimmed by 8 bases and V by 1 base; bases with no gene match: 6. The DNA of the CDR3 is TGTGCCAGCAGCCAAGTCGCGGGGGGGCCCCATGAGCAGTTCTTC. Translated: CASSQVAGGPHEQFF.

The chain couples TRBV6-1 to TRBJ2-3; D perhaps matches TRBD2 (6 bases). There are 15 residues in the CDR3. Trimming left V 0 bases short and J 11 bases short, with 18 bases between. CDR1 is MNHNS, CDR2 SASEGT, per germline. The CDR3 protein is CASSEAGGVGYWQYF. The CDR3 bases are TGTGCCAGCAGTGAAGCCGGAGGGGTAGGATACTGGCAGTATTTT.

The CDR3 spells CASSTGMVTGELFF. CDR3 nucleotides: TGCGCCAGCAGTACAGGGATGGTCACCGGGGAGCTGTTTTTT. This chain joins TRBV10-1 and TRBJ2-2; D perhaps matches TRBD1 (6 bases). The CDR3 has 14 amino acids. CDR1 is WNHNN and CDR2 is SYGVQD in the germline V gene (reference sequence). V was shortened by 5 bases and J by 4 bases, with 11 bases between the two germline ends.

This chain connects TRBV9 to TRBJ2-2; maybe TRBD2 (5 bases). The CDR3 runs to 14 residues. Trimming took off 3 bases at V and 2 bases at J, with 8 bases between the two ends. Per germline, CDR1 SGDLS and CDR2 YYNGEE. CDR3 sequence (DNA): TGTGCCAGCAGCGGGACTCGCAACACCGGGGAGCTGTTTTTT. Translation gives CASSGTRNTGELFF.

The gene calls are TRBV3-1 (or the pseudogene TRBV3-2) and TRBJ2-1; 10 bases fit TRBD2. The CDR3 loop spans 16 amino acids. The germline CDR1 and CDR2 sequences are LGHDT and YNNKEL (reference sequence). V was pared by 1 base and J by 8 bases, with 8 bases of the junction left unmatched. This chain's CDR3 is CASSQVPGTSDDEQFF. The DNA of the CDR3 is TGTGCCAGCAGCCAAGTCCCCGGGACTAGCGATGATGAGCAGTTCTTC.

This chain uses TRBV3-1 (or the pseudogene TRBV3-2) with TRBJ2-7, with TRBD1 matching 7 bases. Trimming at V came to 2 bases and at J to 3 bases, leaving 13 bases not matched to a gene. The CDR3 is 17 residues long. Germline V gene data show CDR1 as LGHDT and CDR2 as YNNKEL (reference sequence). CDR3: CASSQNPPGQNYYEQYF. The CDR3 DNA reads TGTGCCAGCAGCCAAAACCCGCCGGGACAGAATTACTACGAGCAGTACTTC.

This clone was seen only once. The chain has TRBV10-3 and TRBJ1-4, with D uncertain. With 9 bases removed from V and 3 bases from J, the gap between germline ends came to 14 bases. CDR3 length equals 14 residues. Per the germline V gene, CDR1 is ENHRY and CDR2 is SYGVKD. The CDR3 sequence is CAISLGSANEKLFF. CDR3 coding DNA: TGTGCCATAAGTCTAGGTTCGGCTAATGAAAAACTGTTTTTT.

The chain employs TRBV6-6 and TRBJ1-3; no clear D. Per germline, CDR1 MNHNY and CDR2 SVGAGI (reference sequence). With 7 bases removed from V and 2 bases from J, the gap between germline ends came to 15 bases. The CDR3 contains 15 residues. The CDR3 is CASTKLGRTGNTIYF. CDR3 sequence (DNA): TGTGCCAGCACTAAACTAGGGAGGACTGGAAACACCATATATTTT.